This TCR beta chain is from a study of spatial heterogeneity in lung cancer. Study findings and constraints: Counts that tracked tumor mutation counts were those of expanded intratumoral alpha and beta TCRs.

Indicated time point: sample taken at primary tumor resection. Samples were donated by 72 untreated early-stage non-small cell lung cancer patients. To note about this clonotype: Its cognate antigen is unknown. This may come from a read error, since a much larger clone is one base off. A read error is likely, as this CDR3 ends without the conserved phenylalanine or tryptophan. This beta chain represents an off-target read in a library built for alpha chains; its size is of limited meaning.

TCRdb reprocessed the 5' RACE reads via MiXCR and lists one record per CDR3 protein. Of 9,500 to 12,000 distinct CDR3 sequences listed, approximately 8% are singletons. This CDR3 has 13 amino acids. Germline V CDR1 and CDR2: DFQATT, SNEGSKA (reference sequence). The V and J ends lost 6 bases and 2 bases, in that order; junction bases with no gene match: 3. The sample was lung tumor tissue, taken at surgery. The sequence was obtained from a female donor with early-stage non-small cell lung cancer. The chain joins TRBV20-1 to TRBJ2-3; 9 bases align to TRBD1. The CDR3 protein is CSARTGVTDTQYS. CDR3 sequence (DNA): TGCAGTGCCCGGACAGGGGTCACAGATACGCAGTATTCT.